This entry describes one T cell receptor beta chain. Its target is unknown. The data belong to a study of shared clonotypes between healthy human individuals. The donor population consisted of healthy HIV-negative adults with no recent acute infections or vaccinations. Every contributor of samples was a Caucasian grown-up residing in Nashville, Tennessee. V shed 1 base and J 3 bases; nucleotides not matched to a gene: 12. Germline V gives CDR1 LNHDA, CDR2 SQIVND (reference sequence). The CDR3 loop spans 18 amino acids. TCRdb's table, derived via immunoSEQ multiplex PCR, lists solely in-frame clones and lacks some. The profile shows approximately 530,000 clones, roughly 95% of them singletons. The study, taken as a whole, reports: Naive subsets generally exceeded memory subsets in estimated richness. Only blood was sampled; tissue repertoires likely differ.

The TCR comes from a woman in her thirties in good health. J is TRBJ2-7 and V is TRBV19, with 10 bases fitting TRBD2. Source material: naive CD4+ T cells sorted from blood. This sample's subset: CD45RA+ positively selected. The CDR3 loop is CASSIAPLAGSQYYEQYF. In DNA form, the CDR3 reads TGTGCCAGTAGTATAGCGCCACTAGCGGGAAGCCAGTACTACGAGCAGTACTTC.